This T cell receptor (beta chain) emerged from a study of cytomegalovirus exposure and HLA in healthy donors. Assay: immunoSEQ multiplex PCR; the TCRdb copy retains only in-frame clones and omits some. The repertoire consists of over 200,000 clones, with around 90% occurring once and the leading ten covering about 2%. The CDR3 contains 14 residues. Germline V gene lookup returns CDR1 MNHEY and CDR2 SMNVEV (reference sequence). Trimming took 3 bases from V and 2 from J, leaving 8 bases between them. The J gene is TRBJ1-5, the V gene TRBV27, with a possible D match to TRBD1 (5 bases). The source material was PBMCs. The receptor's source is a young woman in good health and CMV-seropositive. The CDR3 nucleotides are TGTGCCAGCAGTTTCGTAGGGGGCAATCAGCCCCAGCATTTT. Its protein product is CASSFVGGNQPQHF.